The entry below gives a single T cell receptor (beta chain) sequence along with its context. What it binds is not known. The data were obtained in a study of T cell responses to AZD1222 COVID-19 vaccine. The assay was immunoSEQ multiplex PCR, and TCRdb's table has in-frame clones only and misses some. The sample carries about 110,000 clones, about 87% recorded once. The ends lost 3 bases at V and 15 bases at J; junction bases unmatched: 10. This CDR3 is 12 amino acids long. The V gene's germline CDR1 is DFQATT and CDR2 SNEGSKA (reference sequence). General study results and limits: There were repertoire samples only from the period after the peak T cell response.

The rearrangement uses TRBV20-1 and TRBJ2-1, with 8 positions matching TRBD2. The material was peripheral blood, obtained 28 days after the second AZD1222 dose. The clonotype was recovered from an adult who received the AZD1222 COVID-19 vaccine. In nucleotides, the CDR3 is TGCAGTGCTAGTATCCCGGGACTAGTTCGGTTCTTC. Amino acid sequence: CSASIPGLVRFF.